The 5 T cell receptor beta chains in this list originate from one sample, sequenced in a study of blood T cell repertoires in COVID-19. Generated by immunoSEQ multiplex PCR, the TCRdb table keeps only in-frame clones and is missing some. The sample has 90,000 to 100,000 clones; about two thirds are singletons. The sample consisted of peripheral blood. These receptor sequences come from a woman aged 55-69 years in a cohort sampled during active or convalescent COVID-19.

This rearrangement joins TRBV19 to TRBJ1-2; no clear D gene. This CDR3 comprises 15 residues. Trimming shortened V by 1 base and J by 4 bases, and 13 bases separated the two germline ends. In germline, CDR1 is LNHDA, CDR2 SQIVND (reference sequence). CDR3 residues: CASSIGSGSFYGYTF. The CDR3 coding sequence is TGTGCCAGTAGTATAGGATCCGGGTCCTTCTATGGCTACACCTTC. Complete variable domain (other parts from reference TRBV19 and TRBJ1-2): DGGITQSPKYLFRKEGQNVTLSCEQNLNHDAMYWYRQDPGQGLRLIYYSQIVNDFQKGDIAEGYSVSREKKESFPLTVTSAQKNPTAFYLCASSIGSGSFYGYTFGSGTRLTVV.

The chain has TRBV21-1 and TRBJ2-7; the table's D call of TRBD1 was not tested on the DNA. TRBV21-1 is designated a pseudogene. The length of the CDR3 is 13 residues. This chain's CDR3 is CASSTQMDRAVYF. The CDR3, as DNA: TGTGCCAGCAGCACCCAAATGGACAGGGCGGTGTACTTC.

The chain carries TRBV2 and TRBJ2-5; TRBD1 matches 7 bases. Trimming took 7 bases from V and 4 from J; bases not matched to a gene: 9. This CDR3 region has 14 residues. Germline V gives CDR1 SNHLY, CDR2 FYNNEI. The CDR3 region has the DNA TGTGCCAGCACCCACTTAAGGGGGCGAGAGACCCAGTACTTC. Protein product: CASTHLRGRETQYF.

J is TRBJ2-1 and V is TRBV2; TRBD2 matches at 15 bases. The germline V gene has CDR1 SNHLY and CDR2 FYNNEI. V shed 6 bases and J 0 bases; nucleotides not matched to a gene: 9. The CDR3 consists of 19 residues. CDR3 sequence (DNA): TGTGCCAGCAGAGGAGGGGGACTAGCGGGGGGCCGCTCCTACAATGAGCAGTTCTTC. Its translation: CASRGGGLAGGRSYNEQFF.

The chain links TRBV24-1 to TRBJ2-1, with D hard to call. The CDR3 is made up of 13 amino acids. Germline CDR1 reads KGHDR; CDR2 reads SFDVKD. V lost 5 bases to trimming and J lost 4 bases, with 8 bases between them. The CDR3 region is CATSALYYNEQFF. CDR3 nucleotide sequence: TGTGCCACCAGTGCTCTTTATTACAATGAGCAGTTCTTC.